This is a list of T cell receptor beta chains from one sample in a study of Tregs in tolerant kidney transplant recipients. The method was immunoSEQ multiplex PCR; TCRdb's version includes in-frame clones alone and lacks a portion of them. Of 85,000 to 90,000 clones listed, roughly 92% are singletons. The sequenced sample consisted of CD8+ T cells from blood. The origin of the receptors is a human donor in good health. Each CDR3 is given with its conserved first and last residue. Fields, in order: clone size, D gene, J gene, V gene, CDR3 DNA, CDR3 protein. D genes are given only for firm matches. Some rows have no size entry. The others give once, few or many, or a class for an expanded clone.

clone size: -
D gene: -
J gene: TRBJ2-1
V gene: TRBV5-1
CDR3 DNA: TGCGCCAGCAGCCGTAACACAGGACACAATGAGCAGTTCTTC
CDR3 protein: CASSRNTGHNEQFF

clone size: -
D gene: -
J gene: TRBJ2-5
V gene: TRBV18
CDR3 DNA: TGTGCCAGCTCGCAGGGCCTGGATCAGCCGGCCAACGAGACCCAGTACTTC
CDR3 protein: CASSQGLDQPANETQYF

clone size: -
D gene: TRBD2
J gene: TRBJ2-7
V gene: TRBV27
CDR3 DNA: TGTGCCAGCAGTTTAATTGGCGGGAGAAGCAACGAGCAGTACTTC
CDR3 protein: CASSLIGGRSNEQYF

clone size: -
D gene: -
J gene: TRBJ2-5
V gene: TRBV4-1
CDR3 DNA: TGCGCCAGCAGCTCACGACAGAGGGAGACCCAGTACTTC
CDR3 protein: CASSSRQRETQYF

clone size: -
D gene: -
J gene: TRBJ2-7
V gene: TRBV27
CDR3 DNA: TGTGCCAGCAGTCCCAGGGACTGGAATTCCTACGAGCAGTACTTC
CDR3 protein: CASSPRDWNSYEQYF

clone size: -
D gene: -
J gene: TRBJ2-1
V gene: TRBV7-9
CDR3 DNA: TGTGCCAGCAGCTTAGGGTGGGAGTCTAGGCTTGAGCAGTTCTTC
CDR3 protein: CASSLGWESRLEQFF

clone size: -
D gene: -
J gene: TRBJ1-6
V gene: TRBV7-6
CDR3 DNA: TGTGCCAGCAGCTTAGCATTAGGGGGGGCGGAGAGCTCCTATAATTCACCCCTCCACTTT
CDR3 protein: CASSLALGGAESSYNSPLHF

clone size: -
D gene: TRBD2
J gene: TRBJ2-7
V gene: TRBV10-2
CDR3 DNA: TGCGCCAGCAGTGGACAGCCGGGACTAGAACACTACGAGCAGTACTTC
CDR3 protein: CASSGQPGLEHYEQYF

clone size: -
D gene: TRBD1
J gene: TRBJ2-2
V gene: TRBV19
CDR3 DNA: TGTGCCAGTAGTACCCAGGGACAGGGTAACACCGGGGAGCTGTTTTTT
CDR3 protein: CASSTQGQGNTGELFF

clone size: -
D gene: -
J gene: TRBJ2-7
V gene: TRBV9
CDR3 DNA: TGTGCCAGCAGCCCCCCGGCCAGGGAACACGAGCAGTACTTC
CDR3 protein: CASSPPAREHEQYF

clone size: -
D gene: TRBD2
J gene: TRBJ2-5
V gene: TRBV7-8
CDR3 DNA: TGTGCCAGCAGCTCGAGACGCCTACTAGCGGGGTTTGGAGAGACCCAGTACTTC
CDR3 protein: CASSSRRLLAGFGETQYF

clone size: -
D gene: -
J gene: TRBJ1-2
V gene: TRBV27
CDR3 DNA: TGTGCCAGCAGTCCCGTTGGGGGGGCGGGAGGCTACACCTTC
CDR3 protein: CASSPVGGAGGYTF

clone size: many
D gene: -
J gene: TRBJ1-1
V gene: TRBV4-2
CDR3 DNA: TGTGCCAGCAGCCAAGCAGGGTCTCAAAAGAAGCCTGAAGCTTTCTTT
CDR3 protein: CASSQAGSQKKPEAFF

clone size: -
D gene: TRBD1
J gene: TRBJ1-2
V gene: TRBV6-5
CDR3 DNA: TGTGCCAGCAGCCGCGACAGGGCGGACTATGGCTACACCTTC
CDR3 protein: CASSRDRADYGYTF

clone size: -
D gene: -
J gene: TRBJ1-1
V gene: TRBV15
CDR3 DNA: TGTGCCACCGGACAGAGTGTTGAAGCTTTCTTT
CDR3 protein: CATGQSVEAFF

clone size: -
D gene: -
J gene: TRBJ1-4
V gene: TRBV13
CDR3 DNA: TGTGCCAGCAGCGGCGGACGTAATGAAAAACTGTTTTTT
CDR3 protein: CASSGGRNEKLFF

clone size: -
D gene: -
J gene: TRBJ2-1
V gene: TRBV19
CDR3 DNA: TGTGCCAGTAGGGAGCGGGTCTACAATGAGCAGTTCTTC
CDR3 protein: CASRERVYNEQFF

clone size: -
D gene: -
J gene: TRBJ2-1
V gene: TRBV30
CDR3 DNA: TGTGCCTGGAGTGATCTCCTAGTAGTAACTAATGAGCAGTTCTTC
CDR3 protein: CAWSDLLVVTNEQFF

clone size: -
D gene: -
J gene: TRBJ1-2
V gene: TRBV7-8
CDR3 DNA: TGTGCCAGCAGCTTAGCGGACGGGGGCCTCTATGGCTACACCTTC
CDR3 protein: CASSLADGGLYGYTF

clone size: -
D gene: -
J gene: TRBJ1-1
V gene: TRBV5-4
CDR3 DNA: TGTGCCAGCAGCCACTACAGGGAGAACACTGAAGCTTTCTTT
CDR3 protein: CASSHYRENTEAFF

clone size: -
D gene: -
J gene: TRBJ2-7
V gene: TRBV4-1
CDR3 DNA: TGCGCCAGCAGCCAAGTGAGCAGTATCTCCTACGAGCAGTACTTC
CDR3 protein: CASSQVSSISYEQYF

clone size: -
D gene: -
J gene: TRBJ2-1
V gene: TRBV7-6
CDR3 DNA: TGTGCCAGCAGCCTCCGAGGCGCCGAGGTGTTCTTC
CDR3 protein: CASSLRGAEVFF

clone size: -
D gene: TRBD1
J gene: TRBJ2-7
V gene: TRBV11-2
CDR3 DNA: TGTGCCAGCAGCATCGGGACAGTATCCTACGAGCAGTACTTC
CDR3 protein: CASSIGTVSYEQYF

clone size: -
D gene: TRBD1
J gene: TRBJ2-7
V gene: TRBV13
CDR3 DNA: TGTGCCAGCAGCTCGGGACAGGGGGGCTACGAGCAGTACTTC
CDR3 protein: CASSSGQGGYEQYF

clone size: -
D gene: -
J gene: TRBJ1-2
V gene: TRBV4-1
CDR3 DNA: TGCGCCAGCAGCCAAGATATCAGGGCGGGGGTTGGGGCCTTCTTC
CDR3 protein: CASSQDIRAGVGAFF

clone size: -
D gene: TRBD2
J gene: TRBJ2-1
V gene: TRBV7-8
CDR3 DNA: TGTGCCAGCAGCCCTCGGGGGACTAACAATGAGCAGTTCTTC
CDR3 protein: CASSPRGTNNEQFF

clone size: -
D gene: -
J gene: TRBJ2-1
V gene: TRBV6-5
CDR3 DNA: TGTGCCAGCAGCCTTAGTGGGGACAATGAGCAGTTCTTC
CDR3 protein: CASSLSGDNEQFF

clone size: -
D gene: TRBD1
J gene: TRBJ1-6
V gene: TRBV6-1
CDR3 DNA: TGTGCCAGCAGTGCCGCGACAGGGAATAATTCACCCCTCCACTTT
CDR3 protein: CASSAATGNNSPLHF

clone size: -
D gene: -
J gene: TRBJ2-3
V gene: TRBV27
CDR3 DNA: TGTGCCAGCAGTTTACATTTGGGACTGTCCTCAGATACGCAGTATTTT
CDR3 protein: CASSLHLGLSSDTQYF

clone size: -
D gene: TRBD1
J gene: TRBJ2-3
V gene: TRBV27
CDR3 DNA: TGTGCCAGCACAACGACAGGGGCCCCGGATACGCAGTATTTT
CDR3 protein: CASTTTGAPDTQYF

clone size: -
D gene: -
J gene: TRBJ1-3
V gene: TRBV4-1
CDR3 DNA: TGCGCCAGCAGCCAAGACGGAAGGGGGTTGAACACCATATATTTT
CDR3 protein: CASSQDGRGLNTIYF

clone size: -
D gene: TRBD2
J gene: TRBJ2-7
V gene: TRBV4-1
CDR3 DNA: TGCGCCAGCAGCCAAGATTACCCAGCGGGGGGGCTCGAGCAGTACTTC
CDR3 protein: CASSQDYPAGGLEQYF

clone size: -
D gene: -
J gene: TRBJ2-4
V gene: TRBV14
CDR3 DNA: TGTGCCAGCAGCCAAGATAGTGAGGGGAACATTCAGTACTTC
CDR3 protein: CASSQDSEGNIQYF

clone size: -
D gene: -
J gene: TRBJ1-6
V gene: TRBV4-2
CDR3 DNA: TGTGCCAGCAGCCAAGATGAAGGACATCTACGATTGGGACCCCTCCACTTT
CDR3 protein: CASSQDEGHLRLGPLHF

clone size: -
D gene: TRBD1
J gene: TRBJ2-1
V gene: TRBV7-9
CDR3 DNA: TGTGCCAGCAGCTTAGAGGGGGACAGGGTTGCGATCTACAATGAGCAGTTCTTC
CDR3 protein: CASSLEGDRVAIYNEQFF

clone size: -
D gene: TRBD1
J gene: TRBJ1-1
V gene: TRBV29-1
CDR3 DNA: TGCAGCGCACAACAGGGGGCAATAGCTTTCTTT
CDR3 protein: CSAQQGAIAFF

clone size: -
D gene: -
J gene: TRBJ1-3
V gene: TRBV7-9
CDR3 DNA: TGTGCCAGCAAGGGATCCGGTCTCGGTGGAAACACCATATATTTT
CDR3 protein: CASKGSGLGGNTIYF

clone size: -
D gene: -
J gene: TRBJ1-1
V gene: TRBV4-1
CDR3 DNA: TGCGCCAGCAGCCAAACACGGACTGAAGCTTTCTTT
CDR3 protein: CASSQTRTEAFF

clone size: -
D gene: -
J gene: TRBJ1-5
V gene: TRBV7-3
CDR3 DNA: TGTGCCAGCAGCTTATCAGGGAATCAGCCCCAGCATTTT
CDR3 protein: CASSLSGNQPQHF

clone size: few
D gene: -
J gene: TRBJ1-2
V gene: TRBV5-4
CDR3 DNA: TGTGCCAGCAGCTTAAACAGGGTCGCTAACTATGGCTACACCTTC
CDR3 protein: CASSLNRVANYGYTF

clone size: few
D gene: -
J gene: TRBJ1-1
V gene: TRBV20-1
CDR3 DNA: TGCAGCCACAGGTCCAACACTGAAGCTTTCTTT
CDR3 protein: CSHRSNTEAFF